One sample yielded the 5 T cell receptor beta chains listed below, sequenced in a study of T cell repertoires in cytomegalovirus infection. From the reads, TCRdb called clonotypes with MiXCR, one entry per CDR3 protein. The table shows hundreds of thousands of distinct CDR3 sequences, with over 15% occurring only once. The sample comprised PBMCs. The receptor source for this set is a human donor in good health (CMV status not recorded). Some clones in this sample may be carry-over from other donors' samples.

This clonotype was counted many times. The chain uses TRBV7-2 and TRBJ1-5; unclear D gene. This CDR3 has 13 residues. Trimming cost V 5 bases and J 2 bases, with 7 bases left between them. Looked up from germline, CDR1 is SGHTA and CDR2 is FQGNSA. This CDR3 reads CASSPYRNQPQHF. The CDR3 nucleotides are TGTGCCAGCAGCCCATACCGCAATCAGCCCCAGCATTTT.

The chain has TRBV7-6 and TRBJ2-6; the D is unclear. The germline V gene encodes CDR1 SGHVS and CDR2 FNYEAQ. V was trimmed by 5 bases and J by 0 bases, leaving 11 bases between them. This CDR3 is 16 amino acids long. The CDR3 DNA reads TGTGCCAGCAGCCCCGTTACCTACTCTGGGGCCAACGTCCTGACTTTC. The encoded protein is CASSPVTYSGANVLTF.

The CDR3 is CASSLGGTANQETQYF. The CDR3 DNA reads TGTGCCAGCAGCTTAGGTGGGACAGCTAACCAAGAGACCCAGTACTTC. The chain combines TRBV11-2 with TRBJ2-5, with TRBD1 matching 7 bases. CDR1 is SGHAT, CDR2 FQNNGV, per germline. The V and J ends lost 1 base and 0 bases, in that order; junction bases with no gene match: 5. The CDR3 has 16 amino acids.

The chain carries TRBV14 and TRBJ2-5; no clear D gene. Between the trimmed V and J ends, which lost 0 bases and 5 bases, there was a span of 22 bases. This CDR3 has 18 amino acids. CDR1 SGHDN and CDR2 FVKESK come from the germline V gene. CDR3 nucleotide sequence: TGTGCCAGCAGCCAAGATCCACAGTTTGGCTTAACGTCGGAGACCCAGTACTTC. Amino acids: CASSQDPQFGLTSETQYF.

The rearrangement uses TRBV10-3 and TRBJ1-3; the D is unclear. Germline CDR1 is ENHRY and CDR2 is SYGVKD. The ends were cut back, 6 bases at V and 0 bases at J, with 15 bases in the middle. This CDR3 has 16 residues. The CDR3 reads CAISAWASFSGNTIYF. CDR3 in DNA: TGTGCCATCAGCGCGTGGGCCTCCTTCTCTGGAAACACCATATATTTT.